This T cell receptor beta chain derives from a study of molecular identifiers for immune sequencing clone quantification. TCRdb called the PCR reads again in MiXCR, with one record for every CDR3 protein. This table has 460,000 or so distinct CDR3 sequences, roughly 26% appearing once. The V segment lost 0 bases and the J segment 6 bases; nucleotides outside the gene matches: 16. The CDR3 spans 17 residues. Germline V gives CDR1 DFQATT, CDR2 SNEGSKA (reference sequence). The rearrangement links TRBV20-1 to TRBJ2-7; TRBD2 matches at 8 bases. The TCR was taken from a human donor in good health. Some libraries in this study had Jurkat cell RNA spiked in. Sequenced sample: naive CD8+ T cells from blood, with Jurkat cell RNA spiked in. As for subset: FACS-sorted CD8+CD4-CCR7+CD45RA+ naive T cells. As DNA, the CDR3 is TGCAGTGCTAGAGATCTTCGGGAGGGCCTTATAAGCGCCGAGCAGTACTTC. It is translated as CSARDLREGLISAEQYF.